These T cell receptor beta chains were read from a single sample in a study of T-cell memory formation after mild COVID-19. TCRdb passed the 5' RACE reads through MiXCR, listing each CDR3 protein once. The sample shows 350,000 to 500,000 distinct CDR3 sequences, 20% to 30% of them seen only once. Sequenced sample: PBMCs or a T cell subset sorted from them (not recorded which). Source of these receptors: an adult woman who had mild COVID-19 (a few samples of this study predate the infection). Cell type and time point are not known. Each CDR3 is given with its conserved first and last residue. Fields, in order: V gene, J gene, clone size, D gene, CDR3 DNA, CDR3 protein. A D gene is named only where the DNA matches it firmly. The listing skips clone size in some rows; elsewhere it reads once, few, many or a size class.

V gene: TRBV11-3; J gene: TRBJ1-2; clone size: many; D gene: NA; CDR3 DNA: TGTGCCAGCAGTTATACTTGGGAAGTCTACTTC; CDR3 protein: CASSYTWEVYF
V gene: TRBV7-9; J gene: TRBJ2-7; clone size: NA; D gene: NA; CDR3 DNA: TGTGCCAGCAGAGAACAACACACCTACGAGCAGTACTTC; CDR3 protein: CASREQHTYEQYF
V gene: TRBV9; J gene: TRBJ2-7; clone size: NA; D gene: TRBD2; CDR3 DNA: TGTGCCAGCAGCGTAGGTTCGGGGGGTTCCTACGAGCAGTACTTC; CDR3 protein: CASSVGSGGSYEQYF
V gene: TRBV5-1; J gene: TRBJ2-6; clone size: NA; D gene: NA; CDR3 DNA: TGCGCCAGCAGTGATAGGTCCGGGGCCAACGTCCTGACTTTC; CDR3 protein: CASSDRSGANVLTF
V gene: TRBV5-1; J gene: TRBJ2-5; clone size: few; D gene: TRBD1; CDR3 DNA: TGCGCCAGCAGCTTGGGGACAGGGGTCCAAGAGACCCAGTACTTC; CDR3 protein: CASSLGTGVQETQYF
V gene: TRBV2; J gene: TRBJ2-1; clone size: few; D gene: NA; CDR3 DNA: TGTGCCAGCACTCACAGTGGGGCGGGTGAGCAGTTCTTC; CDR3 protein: CASTHSGAGEQFF
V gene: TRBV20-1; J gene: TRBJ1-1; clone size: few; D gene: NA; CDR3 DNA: TGCAGTTCATTCCAAGGCCCAAACACTGAAGCTTTCTTT; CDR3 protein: CSSFQGPNTEAFF
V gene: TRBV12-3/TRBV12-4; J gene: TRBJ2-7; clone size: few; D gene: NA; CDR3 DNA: TGTGCCAGCAGTACCGACAGCGCCTACGAGCAGTACTTC; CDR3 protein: CASSTDSAYEQYF
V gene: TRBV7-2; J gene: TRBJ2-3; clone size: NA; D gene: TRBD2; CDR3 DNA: TGTGCCAGCAGCTTAGCCATAGCGGGAATGGGCACAGATACGCAGTATTTT; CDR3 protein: CASSLAIAGMGTDTQYF
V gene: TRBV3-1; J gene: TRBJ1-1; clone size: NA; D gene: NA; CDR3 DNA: TGTGCCAGCAGCCACCTACAGGGTACCACTGAAGCTTTCTTT; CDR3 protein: CASSHLQGTTEAFF
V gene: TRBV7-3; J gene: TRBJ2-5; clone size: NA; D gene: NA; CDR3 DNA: TGTGCCAGCAGCTTAACCCACAGAGAGACCCAGTACTTC; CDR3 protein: CASSLTHRETQYF
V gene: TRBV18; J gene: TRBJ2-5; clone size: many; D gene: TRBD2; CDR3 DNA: TGTGCCAGCTCCCACGGGAGGCGCGAGACCCAGTACTTC; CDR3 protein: CASSHGRRETQYF
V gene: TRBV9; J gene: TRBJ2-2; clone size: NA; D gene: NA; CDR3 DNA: TGTGCCAGCAGCGTAGGGCGGGTGTCCACCGGGGAGCTGTTTTTT; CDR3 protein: CASSVGRVSTGELFF
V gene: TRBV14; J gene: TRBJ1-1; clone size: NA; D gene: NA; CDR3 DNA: TGTGCCAGCAGCTGGGACCCAATGGGCACTGAAGCTTTCTTT; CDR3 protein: CASSWDPMGTEAFF
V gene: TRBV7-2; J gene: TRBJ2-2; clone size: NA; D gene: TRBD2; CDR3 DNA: TGTGCCAGCAGCCCGGGACTAGCGGGCACCGGGGAGCTGTTTTTT; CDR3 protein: CASSPGLAGTGELFF
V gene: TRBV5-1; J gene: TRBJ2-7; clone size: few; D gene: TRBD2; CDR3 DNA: TGCGCCAGCAGCTCCCTGATAGCGGGCTACGAGCAGTACTTC; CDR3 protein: CASSSLIAGYEQYF
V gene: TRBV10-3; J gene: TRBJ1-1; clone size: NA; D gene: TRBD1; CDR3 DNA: TGTGCCATCAGTGGGGGACAGGGGAACACTGAAGCTTTCTTT; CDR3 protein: CAISGGQGNTEAFF
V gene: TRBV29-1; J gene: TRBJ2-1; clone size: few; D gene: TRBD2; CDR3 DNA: TGCAGCGTTCGAGGGACTAGCGGGAATGAGCAGTTCTTC; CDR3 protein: CSVRGTSGNEQFF
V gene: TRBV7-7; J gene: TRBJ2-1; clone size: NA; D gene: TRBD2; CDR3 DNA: TGTGCTAGCAGCTCCGGGACTAGCCGGAACAATGAGCAGTTCTTC; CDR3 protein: CASSSGTSRNNEQFF
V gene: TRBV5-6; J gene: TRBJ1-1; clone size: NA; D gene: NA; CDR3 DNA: TGTGCCAGCAGCTTGGCAGGGTGGGCCACTGAAGCTTTCTTT; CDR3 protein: CASSLAGWATEAFF
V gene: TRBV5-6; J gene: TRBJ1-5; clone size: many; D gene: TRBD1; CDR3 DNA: TGTGCCAGCAGCTTGGGACAGGGTCCCAATCAGCCCCAGCATTTT; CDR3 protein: CASSLGQGPNQPQHF
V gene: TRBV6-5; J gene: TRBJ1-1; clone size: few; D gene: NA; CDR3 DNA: TGTGCCAGCAGTTACCTATCTCTGGGAGGGGCAGGGGCCCAAGCTTTCTTT; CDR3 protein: CASSYLSLGGAGAQAFF
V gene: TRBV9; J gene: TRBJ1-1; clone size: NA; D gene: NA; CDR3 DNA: TGTGCCAGCAGCGTGAGAGGGGCCGAGGGTATGAACACTGAAGCTTTCTTT; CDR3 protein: CASSVRGAEGMNTEAFF
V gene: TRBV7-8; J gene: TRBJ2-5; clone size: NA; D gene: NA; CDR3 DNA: TGTGCCAGCAGCTTAGGCCGGGGGTCGGTAGAGACCCAGTACTTC; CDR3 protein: CASSLGRGSVETQYF
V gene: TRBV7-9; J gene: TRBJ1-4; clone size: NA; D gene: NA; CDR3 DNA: TGTGCCAGCAGTTCATCGGGGGTTGAAAAACTGTTTTTT; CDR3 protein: CASSSSGVEKLFF
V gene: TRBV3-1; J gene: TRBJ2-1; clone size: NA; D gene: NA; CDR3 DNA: TGTGCCAGCAGCCAAGACCACCTGTTCGCCTACAATGAGCAGTTCTTC; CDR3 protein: CASSQDHLFAYNEQFF
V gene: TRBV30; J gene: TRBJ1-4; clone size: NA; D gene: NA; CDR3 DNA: TGTGCCTGGGGAGGGGAAAAACTGTTTTTT; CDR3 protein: CAWGGEKLFF
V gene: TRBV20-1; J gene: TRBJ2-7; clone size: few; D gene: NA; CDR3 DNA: TGCAGTGCTAGAGGACTAAGGGGTTCTCTCTACGAGCAGTACTTC; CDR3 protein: CSARGLRGSLYEQYF
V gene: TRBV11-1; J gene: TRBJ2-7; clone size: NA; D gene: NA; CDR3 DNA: TGTGCCAGCAGCTTTAGCGCGACCTACGAGCAGTACTTC; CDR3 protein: CASSFSATYEQYF
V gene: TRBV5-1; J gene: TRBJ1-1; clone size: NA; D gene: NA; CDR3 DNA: TGCGCCAGCAGCCTTGGACAAGGGTTGAACACTGAAGCTTTCTTT; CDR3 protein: CASSLGQGLNTEAFF
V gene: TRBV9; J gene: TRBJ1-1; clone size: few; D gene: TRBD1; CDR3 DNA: TGTGCCAGCAGGGGAGACAGGGTAGCTGAAGCTTTCTTT; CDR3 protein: CASRGDRVAEAFF
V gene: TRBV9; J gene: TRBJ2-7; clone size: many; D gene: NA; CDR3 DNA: TGTGCCAGCAGCGTAGGCTACGAGCAGTACTTC; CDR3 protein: CASSVGYEQYF
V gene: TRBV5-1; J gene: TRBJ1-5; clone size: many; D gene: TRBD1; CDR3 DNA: TGTGCCAGCAGTCTCGGGACAGGGGGCAATCAGCCCCAGCATTTT; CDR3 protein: CASSLGTGGNQPQHF
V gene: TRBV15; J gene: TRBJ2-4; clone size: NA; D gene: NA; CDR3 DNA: TGTGCCACCTACCAACTGGGCGCCAAAAACATTCAGTACTTC; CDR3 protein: CATYQLGAKNIQYF
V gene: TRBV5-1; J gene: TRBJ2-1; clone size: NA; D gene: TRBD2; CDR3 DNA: TGCGCCAGCAGCTTATCTAGCGGCCATGAGCAGTTCTTC; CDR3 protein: CASSLSSGHEQFF
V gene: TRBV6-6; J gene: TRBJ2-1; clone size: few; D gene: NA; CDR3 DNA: TGTGCCAGCACAACATATAATGAGCAGTTCTTC; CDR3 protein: CASTTYNEQFF
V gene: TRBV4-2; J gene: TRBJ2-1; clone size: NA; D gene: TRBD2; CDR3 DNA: TGTGCCAGCAGCCAACCCCGATTCCTAGCGGGGGGCACCTCCTACAATGAGCAGTTCTTC; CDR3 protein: CASSQPRFLAGGTSYNEQFF
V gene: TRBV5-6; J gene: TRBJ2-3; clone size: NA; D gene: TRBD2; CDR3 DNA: TGTGCCAGCAGCTTGTTAGCGGGAGGGCTCTACCCAGATACGCAGTATTTT; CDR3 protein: CASSLLAGGLYPDTQYF
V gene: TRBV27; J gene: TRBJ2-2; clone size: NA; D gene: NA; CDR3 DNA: TGTGCCAGCAGTCCCCCCAGGAACTGGGGCACCGGGGAGCTGTTTTTT; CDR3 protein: CASSPPRNWGTGELFF
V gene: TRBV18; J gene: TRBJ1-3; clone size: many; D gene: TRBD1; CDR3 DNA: TGTGCCAGCTCACCGGGACAGGGGGTTATCTCTGGAAACACCATATATTTT; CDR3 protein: CASSPGQGVISGNTIYF
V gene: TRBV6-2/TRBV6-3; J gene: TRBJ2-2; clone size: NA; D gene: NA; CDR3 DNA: TGTGCCAGCAGTTACTCGATCGTCCGACAGAGGATTCGGGGCACCGGGGAGCTGTTTTTT; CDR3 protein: CASSYSIVRQRIRGTGELFF
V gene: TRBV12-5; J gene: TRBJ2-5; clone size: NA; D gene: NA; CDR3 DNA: TGTGCTAGTGGCCCTCCGACTAGAGGTCAAGAGACCCAGTACTTC; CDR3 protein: CASGPPTRGQETQYF
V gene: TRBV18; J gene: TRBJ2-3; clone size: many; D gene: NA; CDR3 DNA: TGTGCCAGCTCACCTTCACAGGGAACAGATACGCAGTATTTT; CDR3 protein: CASSPSQGTDTQYF
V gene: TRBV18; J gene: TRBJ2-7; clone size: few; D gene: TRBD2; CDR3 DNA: TGTGCCAGCTCTCCCAGGACTAGCTCCTACGAGCAGTACTTC; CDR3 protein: CASSPRTSSYEQYF
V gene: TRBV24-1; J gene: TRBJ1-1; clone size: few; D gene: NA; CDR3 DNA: TGTGCCACCAGTGATTCGGGGGTTACTGAAGCTTTCTTT; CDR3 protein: CATSDSGVTEAFF
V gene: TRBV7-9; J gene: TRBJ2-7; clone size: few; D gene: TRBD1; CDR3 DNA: TGTGCCAGCAGCCGACAGGGGACCGAGCAGTACTTC; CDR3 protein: CASSRQGTEQYF
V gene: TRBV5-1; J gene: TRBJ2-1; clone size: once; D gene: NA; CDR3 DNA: TGCGCCAGCAGCTTGGCGGACAGCAATGAGCAGTTCTTC; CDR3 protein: CASSLADSNEQFF
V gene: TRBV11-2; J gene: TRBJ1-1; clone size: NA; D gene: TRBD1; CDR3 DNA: TGTGCCAGCAGCCCGATGGACAGGGGAATTGGCACTGAAGCTTTCTTT; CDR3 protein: CASSPMDRGIGTEAFF
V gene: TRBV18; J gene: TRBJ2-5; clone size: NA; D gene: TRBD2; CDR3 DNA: TGTGCCAGCTCAAGGACTAGCGCTGAGACCCAGTACTTC; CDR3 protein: CASSRTSAETQYF
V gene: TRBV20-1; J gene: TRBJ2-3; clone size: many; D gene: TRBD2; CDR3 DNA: TGCAGTGCTAGGTCGCCGGGACTAGCGGGCACAGATACGCAGTATTTT; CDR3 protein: CSARSPGLAGTDTQYF
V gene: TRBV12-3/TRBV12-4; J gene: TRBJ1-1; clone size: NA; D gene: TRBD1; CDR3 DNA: TGTGCCAGTCGACAGGGGGCTGGCACTGAAGCTTTCTTT; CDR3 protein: CASRQGAGTEAFF
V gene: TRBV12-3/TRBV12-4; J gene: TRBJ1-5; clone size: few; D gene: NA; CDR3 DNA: TGTGCCAGCAGCTCAAATCAGCCCCAGCATTTT; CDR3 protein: CASSSNQPQHF